Only one count was recorded for the clone carrying this T cell receptor (beta chain). This sample is drawn from a study of technical replicates of blood from a few donors. Assay: immunoSEQ multiplex PCR; the TCRdb copy retains only in-frame clones and omits some. The repertoire holds about 93,000 clones, roughly 96% seen once, with 0.26% in the top ten. The CDR3 is 14 residues long. The V end was cut by 1 base, the J end by 1 base, with 8 bases between. The germline V gene has CDR1 SGHRS and CDR2 YFSETQ. Sample: T cells isolated from PBMCs. This chain joins TRBV5-1 and TRBJ1-1, with D unresolved. This TCR was recovered from a human donor in good health. The CDR3 protein is CASSLTEGNTEAFF. CDR3 DNA sequence: TGCGCCAGCAGCTTGACGGAGGGGAACACTGAAGCTTTCTTT.